The rows below give T cell receptor beta chains drawn from one sample of a study of blood T cells in healthy people across ages. TCRdb ran MiXCR on the 5' RACE reads and lists one entry per CDR3 protein. The repertoire holds 700,000 to 900,000 distinct CDR3 sequences, with around half as singletons. Source material: blood. The receptors derive from an elderly man in good health. CDR3s include the opening cysteine and the closing phenylalanine or tryptophan. The D gene is left open where the match is weak. Rows give clone size only sometimes, using once, few, many, or a class for an expanded clone.

abundance: -
len: 14
j_gene: TRBJ2-7
v_gene: TRBV10-3
d_gene: TRBD1
CDR3nt: TGTGCCATCAGTACCGGGACAGGGGACCACGAGCAGTACTTC
CDR3aa: CAISTGTGDHEQYF

abundance: -
len: 14
j_gene: TRBJ2-1
v_gene: TRBV2
d_gene: -
CDR3nt: TGTGCCAGCAGTGAAGCGCTTCCGAGCAATGAGCAGTTCTTC
CDR3aa: CASSEALPSNEQFF

abundance: -
len: 15
j_gene: TRBJ2-7
v_gene: TRBV7-2
d_gene: TRBD1
CDR3nt: TGTGCCAGCAGCTCCCCCAGGGGGCCATCCTACGAGCAGTACTTC
CDR3aa: CASSSPRGPSYEQYF

abundance: -
len: 15
j_gene: TRBJ2-3
v_gene: TRBV9
d_gene: -
CDR3nt: TGTGCCAGCAGCCCCCTGGGGGACGAGGGAGATACGCAGTATTTT
CDR3aa: CASSPLGDEGDTQYF

abundance: -
len: 12
j_gene: TRBJ2-5
v_gene: TRBV28
d_gene: -
CDR3nt: TGTGCCAGCAGTTTTGTGCAGGGGACCCAGTACTTC
CDR3aa: CASSFVQGTQYF

abundance: -
len: 14
j_gene: TRBJ1-2
v_gene: TRBV25-1
d_gene: -
CDR3nt: TGTGCCAGCAGTGACTGGGGCGTAAACTATGGCTACACCTTC
CDR3aa: CASSDWGVNYGYTF

abundance: -
len: 18
j_gene: TRBJ2-6
v_gene: TRBV7-6
d_gene: TRBD1
CDR3nt: TGTGCCAGCAGCTTAGACAGGGGGCTTAGGGCTGGGGCCAACGTCCTGACTTTC
CDR3aa: CASSLDRGLRAGANVLTF

abundance: -
len: 15
j_gene: TRBJ2-3
v_gene: TRBV20-1
d_gene: -
CDR3nt: TGCAGTGCCCCGCCGGGCCTAGCGAAAACAGATACGCAGTATTTT
CDR3aa: CSAPPGLAKTDTQYF

abundance: -
len: 15
j_gene: TRBJ1-5
v_gene: TRBV7-2
d_gene: -
CDR3nt: TGTGCCAGCAGCCCCGACCCGGGACGTGTTCAGCCCCAGCATTTT
CDR3aa: CASSPDPGRVQPQHF

abundance: -
len: 16
j_gene: TRBJ2-1
v_gene: TRBV5-1
d_gene: -
CDR3nt: TGCGCCAGCAGCTTGGGACCCCCAGGAGCCTACAATGAGCAGTTCTTC
CDR3aa: CASSLGPPGAYNEQFF

abundance: -
len: 15
j_gene: TRBJ1-1
v_gene: TRBV7-2
d_gene: TRBD1
CDR3nt: TGTGCCAGCAGCTATGGACAGGGGGCAGGTACTGAAGCTTTCTTT
CDR3aa: CASSYGQGAGTEAFF

abundance: few
len: 14
j_gene: TRBJ2-5
v_gene: TRBV27
d_gene: TRBD2
CDR3nt: TGTGCCAGCAGTCCTCACTGGGAGGGGGAGACCCAGTACTTC
CDR3aa: CASSPHWEGETQYF

abundance: -
len: 17
j_gene: TRBJ2-1
v_gene: TRBV3-1
d_gene: -
CDR3nt: TGTGCCAGCAGGGGTGACAGCGGCTCATGGGGGTACAATGAGCAGTTCTTC
CDR3aa: CASRGDSGSWGYNEQFF

abundance: few
len: 13
j_gene: TRBJ2-5
v_gene: TRBV20-1
d_gene: -
CDR3nt: TGCAGTGCTAGAGATAATTGGAAAGAGACCCAGTACTTC
CDR3aa: CSARDNWKETQYF

abundance: -
len: 13
j_gene: TRBJ2-5
v_gene: TRBV28
d_gene: TRBD1
CDR3nt: TGTGCCAGCAGGGAGGGACAGGGAGCGGGATTGTACTTC
CDR3aa: CASREGQGAGLYF

abundance: -
len: 15
j_gene: TRBJ2-7
v_gene: TRBV5-1
d_gene: -
CDR3nt: TGCGCCAGCAGCTTGGTGTCTAGCAGCCTCTACGAGCAGTACTTC
CDR3aa: CASSLVSSSLYEQYF

abundance: -
len: 12
j_gene: TRBJ1-2
v_gene: TRBV20-1
d_gene: -
CDR3nt: TGCAGTGGCAGTGGGGAGGGCTATGACTACACCTTC
CDR3aa: CSGSGEGYDYTF

abundance: -
len: 16
j_gene: TRBJ2-3
v_gene: TRBV4-2
d_gene: TRBD2
CDR3nt: TGTGCCAGCAGCCAAGGACTAGCGGGGGGTGGAGATACGCAGTATTTT
CDR3aa: CASSQGLAGGGDTQYF

abundance: once
len: 14
j_gene: TRBJ1-1
v_gene: TRBV12-3/TRBV12-4
d_gene: TRBD1
CDR3nt: TGTGCCAGCAACGGACAGGGGGCGCTAACTGAAGCTTTCTTT
CDR3aa: CASNGQGALTEAFF

abundance: -
len: 14
j_gene: TRBJ2-1
v_gene: TRBV12-3/TRBV12-4
d_gene: -
CDR3nt: TGTGCCAGCAGCGGGGCAGTCTCCTACAATGAGCAGTTCTTC
CDR3aa: CASSGAVSYNEQFF

abundance: -
len: 15
j_gene: TRBJ2-7
v_gene: TRBV2
d_gene: TRBD1
CDR3nt: TGTGCCAGCAGCATAGAGGGACAGGGTGCCTACGAGCAGTACTTC
CDR3aa: CASSIEGQGAYEQYF

abundance: -
len: 15
j_gene: TRBJ2-3
v_gene: TRBV27
d_gene: TRBD2
CDR3nt: TGTGCCAGCAGTCCGCCGGGACTAGGTGCAGATACGCAGTATTTT
CDR3aa: CASSPPGLGADTQYF

abundance: -
len: 16
j_gene: TRBJ2-1
v_gene: TRBV28
d_gene: -
CDR3nt: TGTGCCAGCAGTCCCCTCGGTAGCGTCTCCTACAATGAGCAGTTCTTC
CDR3aa: CASSPLGSVSYNEQFF

abundance: few
len: 17
j_gene: TRBJ2-7
v_gene: TRBV7-2
d_gene: -
CDR3nt: TGTGCCAGCAGTCCCCGCCCCATGGTTGGGGACTCCTACGAGCAGTACTTC
CDR3aa: CASSPRPMVGDSYEQYF

abundance: -
len: 15
j_gene: TRBJ2-1
v_gene: TRBV20-1
d_gene: TRBD1
CDR3nt: TGCAGTGCTACCCCCGCCAGGGGGTATTACAATGAGCAGTTCTTC
CDR3aa: CSATPARGYYNEQFF

abundance: -
len: 12
j_gene: TRBJ1-1
v_gene: TRBV29-1
d_gene: -
CDR3nt: TGCAGCGTTCAGGATTCCCGGACTGAAGCTTTCTTT
CDR3aa: CSVQDSRTEAFF

abundance: few
len: 15
j_gene: TRBJ2-3
v_gene: TRBV24-1
d_gene: -
CDR3nt: TGTGCCACCAGTGATGGGACCCCGGGACCCAGATACGCGTATTTT
CDR3aa: CATSDGTPGPRYAYF

abundance: -
len: 13
j_gene: TRBJ2-7
v_gene: TRBV20-1
d_gene: TRBD2
CDR3nt: TGCAGCGCTAGATCCCCAGGGACTAGCGAGCAGTACTTC
CDR3aa: CSARSPGTSEQYF

abundance: once
len: 14
j_gene: TRBJ2-3
v_gene: TRBV20-1
d_gene: -
CDR3nt: TGCAGTGCTAGCCCCGCGGGACCCACAGATACGCAGTATTTT
CDR3aa: CSASPAGPTDTQYF

abundance: few
len: 12
j_gene: TRBJ1-2
v_gene: TRBV27
d_gene: TRBD1
CDR3nt: TGTGCCAGCTCGGGACAGGGGATGGGCTACACCTTC
CDR3aa: CASSGQGMGYTF

abundance: -
len: 15
j_gene: TRBJ1-5
v_gene: TRBV4-1
d_gene: TRBD1
CDR3nt: TGCGCCAGCAGCCAGACCGGACAGGGCCATCAGCCCCAGCATTTT
CDR3aa: CASSQTGQGHQPQHF

abundance: -
len: 14
j_gene: TRBJ1-1
v_gene: TRBV7-2
d_gene: -
CDR3nt: TGTGCCAGCCGTCCCCGAGGGGCGAACACTGAAGCTTTCTTT
CDR3aa: CASRPRGANTEAFF

abundance: -
len: 15
j_gene: TRBJ2-5
v_gene: TRBV18
d_gene: TRBD2
CDR3nt: TGTGCCAGCTCACCAGGCTCGGGGGGAGAAGAGACCCAGTACTTC
CDR3aa: CASSPGSGGEETQYF

abundance: -
len: 14
j_gene: TRBJ2-7
v_gene: TRBV7-9
d_gene: -
CDR3nt: TGTGCCAGCAGCCCGAGGTATGGGGCCCCCGAGCAGTACTTC
CDR3aa: CASSPRYGAPEQYF

abundance: -
len: 13
j_gene: TRBJ1-4
v_gene: TRBV6-1
d_gene: -
CDR3nt: TGTGCCAGCCGGATACCGAAGGAGGAAAAACTGTTTTTT
CDR3aa: CASRIPKEEKLFF

abundance: few
len: 15
j_gene: TRBJ2-7
v_gene: TRBV5-1
d_gene: -
CDR3nt: TGCGCCAGCAGCTTGGCCGGGACTTCAACCTACGAGCAGTACTTC
CDR3aa: CASSLAGTSTYEQYF

abundance: -
len: 17
j_gene: TRBJ2-7
v_gene: TRBV7-6
d_gene: -
CDR3nt: TGTGCCAGCAGCCCCTCCTTGGCAGGGGATTTCTCCTACGAGCAGTACTTC
CDR3aa: CASSPSLAGDFSYEQYF

abundance: few
len: 13
j_gene: TRBJ2-1
v_gene: TRBV20-1
d_gene: -
CDR3nt: TGCAGTGCTAGTGGTCGGCTAGCGTATGAGCAGTTCTTC
CDR3aa: CSASGRLAYEQFF

abundance: few
len: 15
j_gene: TRBJ2-3
v_gene: TRBV11-2
d_gene: TRBD1
CDR3nt: TGTGCCAGCAGCTTCGGGACAGGGGGACACAGATACGCGTATTTT
CDR3aa: CASSFGTGGHRYAYF

abundance: -
len: 15
j_gene: TRBJ1-1
v_gene: TRBV15
d_gene: -
CDR3nt: TGTGCCACCAGCAGAATCAGGGAGATGAACACTGAAGCTTTCTTT
CDR3aa: CATSRIREMNTEAFF

abundance: -
len: 14
j_gene: TRBJ1-2
v_gene: TRBV25-1
d_gene: -
CDR3nt: TGTGCCAGCAGTGAAAAGGGGATGGAGAATGGCTACACCTTC
CDR3aa: CASSEKGMENGYTF

abundance: -
len: 14
j_gene: TRBJ2-3
v_gene: TRBV6-2/TRBV6-3
d_gene: TRBD2
CDR3nt: TGTGCCAGCAGCAGTAGCGGGGGGCGGGATACGCAGTATTTT
CDR3aa: CASSSSGGRDTQYF

abundance: few
len: 16
j_gene: TRBJ2-7
v_gene: TRBV27
d_gene: -
CDR3nt: TGTGCCAGCAGTTTACTTGGGGGGAGGACTCCCTACGAGCAGTACTTC
CDR3aa: CASSLLGGRTPYEQYF

abundance: -
len: 13
j_gene: TRBJ2-5
v_gene: TRBV4-1
d_gene: TRBD1
CDR3nt: TGCGCCACTCGACAGGGCCCCCAAGAGACCCAGTACTTC
CDR3aa: CATRQGPQETQYF

abundance: -
len: 15
j_gene: TRBJ1-5
v_gene: TRBV20-1
d_gene: -
CDR3nt: TGCAGTGCTAGAAAGACCCCGGATAGCAATCAGCCCCAGCATTTT
CDR3aa: CSARKTPDSNQPQHF

abundance: -
len: 13
j_gene: TRBJ2-1
v_gene: TRBV7-2
d_gene: TRBD1
CDR3nt: TGTGCCAGCAGCTTCAACAGGGGGCGAAAGCAGTTCTTC
CDR3aa: CASSFNRGRKQFF

abundance: few
len: 12
j_gene: TRBJ2-1
v_gene: TRBV20-1
d_gene: -
CDR3nt: TGCAGTGCCGAATCAGCCTACAATGAGCAGTTCTTC
CDR3aa: CSAESAYNEQFF

abundance: -
len: 13
j_gene: TRBJ2-5
v_gene: TRBV20-1
d_gene: -
CDR3nt: TGCAGTGCTATAGCCCGGGGACAAGAGACCCAGTACTTC
CDR3aa: CSAIARGQETQYF

abundance: -
len: 16
j_gene: TRBJ2-4
v_gene: TRBV7-9
d_gene: -
CDR3nt: TGTGCCAGCAGCTTATTCTCGCCCTTGGGGGGAAAAGAGCAGTACTTC
CDR3aa: CASSLFSPLGGKEQYF

abundance: -
len: 16
j_gene: TRBJ2-2
v_gene: TRBV24-1
d_gene: -
CDR3nt: TGTGCCACCAGTGATTCGAGGAAGGTCAACACCGGGGAGCTGTTTTTT
CDR3aa: CATSDSRKVNTGELFF

abundance: -
len: 16
j_gene: TRBJ2-1
v_gene: TRBV20-1
d_gene: TRBD2
CDR3nt: TGCAGTGCTAGCAAAACTAGCGGGACCGCCTACAATGAGCAGTTCTTC
CDR3aa: CSASKTSGTAYNEQFF